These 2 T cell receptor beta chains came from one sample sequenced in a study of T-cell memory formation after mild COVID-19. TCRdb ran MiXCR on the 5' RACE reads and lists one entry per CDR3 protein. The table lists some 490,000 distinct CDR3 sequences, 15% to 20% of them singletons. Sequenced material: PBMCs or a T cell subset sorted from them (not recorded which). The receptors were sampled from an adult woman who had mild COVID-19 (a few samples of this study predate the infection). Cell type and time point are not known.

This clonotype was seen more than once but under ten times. In nucleotides, the CDR3 is TGCAGTGCCGGGACAGACCCCCTCTATGGCTACACCTTC. It yields the protein CSAGTDPLYGYTF. J is TRBJ1-2 and V is TRBV20-1; 7 nucleotides align to TRBD1. J was trimmed by 4 bases and V by 6 bases; bases with no gene match: 8. Germline V gene lookup returns CDR1 DFQATT and CDR2 SNEGSKA (reference sequence). This CDR3 comprises 13 residues.

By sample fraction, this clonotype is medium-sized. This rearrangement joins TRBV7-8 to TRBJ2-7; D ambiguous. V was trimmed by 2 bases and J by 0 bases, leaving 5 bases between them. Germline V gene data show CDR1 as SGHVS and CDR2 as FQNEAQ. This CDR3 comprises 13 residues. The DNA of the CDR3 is TGTGCCAGCAGCTTACAGAGCTCCTACGAGCAGTACTTC. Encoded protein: CASSLQSSYEQYF. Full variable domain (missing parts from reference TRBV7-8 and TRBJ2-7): GAGVSQSPRYKVAKRGQDVALRCDPISGHVSLFWYQQALGQGPEFLTYFQNEAQLDKSGLPSDRFFAERPEGSVSTLKIQRTQQEDSAVYLCASSLQSSYEQYFGPGTRLTVT.